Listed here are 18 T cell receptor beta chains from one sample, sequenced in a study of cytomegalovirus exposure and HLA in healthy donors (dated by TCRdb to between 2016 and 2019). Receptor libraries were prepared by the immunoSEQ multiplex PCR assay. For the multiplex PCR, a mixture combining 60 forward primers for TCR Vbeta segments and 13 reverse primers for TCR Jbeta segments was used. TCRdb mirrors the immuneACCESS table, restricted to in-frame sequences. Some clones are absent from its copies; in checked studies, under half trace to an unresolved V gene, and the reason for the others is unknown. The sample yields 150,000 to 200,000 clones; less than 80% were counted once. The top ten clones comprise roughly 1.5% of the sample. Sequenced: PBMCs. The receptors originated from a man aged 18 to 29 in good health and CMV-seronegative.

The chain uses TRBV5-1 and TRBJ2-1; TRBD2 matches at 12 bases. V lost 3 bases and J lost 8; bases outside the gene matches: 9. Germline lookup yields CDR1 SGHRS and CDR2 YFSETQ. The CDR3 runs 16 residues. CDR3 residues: CASSSQPSGGAHEQFF. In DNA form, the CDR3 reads TGCGCCAGCAGCTCACAACCTAGCGGGGGGGCTCATGAGCAGTTCTTC.

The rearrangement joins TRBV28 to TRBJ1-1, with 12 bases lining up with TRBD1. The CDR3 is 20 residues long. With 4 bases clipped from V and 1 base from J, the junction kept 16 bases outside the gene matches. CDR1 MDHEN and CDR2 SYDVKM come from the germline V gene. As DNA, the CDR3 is TGTGCCAGCAGTTCCCAGTACCCGGGGACAGGGGGCAGGTGGAACACTGAAGCTTTCTTT. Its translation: CASSSQYPGTGGRWNTEAFF.

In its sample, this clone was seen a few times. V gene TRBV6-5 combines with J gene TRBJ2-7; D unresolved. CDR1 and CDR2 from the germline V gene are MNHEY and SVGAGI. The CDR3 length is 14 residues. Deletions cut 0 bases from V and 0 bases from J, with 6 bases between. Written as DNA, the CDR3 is TGTGCCAGCAGTTACTCGGGCTTCTCCTACGAGCAGTACTTC. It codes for CASSYSGFSYEQYF.

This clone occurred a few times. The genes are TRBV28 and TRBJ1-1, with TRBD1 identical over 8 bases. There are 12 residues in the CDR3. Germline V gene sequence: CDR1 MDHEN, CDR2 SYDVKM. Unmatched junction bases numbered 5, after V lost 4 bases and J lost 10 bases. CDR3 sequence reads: CASSWTGLGAFF. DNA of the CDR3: TGTGCCAGCAGTTGGACAGGGTTGGGAGCTTTCTTT.

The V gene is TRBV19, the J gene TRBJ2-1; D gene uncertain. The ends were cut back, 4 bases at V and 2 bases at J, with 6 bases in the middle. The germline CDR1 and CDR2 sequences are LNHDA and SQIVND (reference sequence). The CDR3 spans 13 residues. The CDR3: CASSTSAYNEQFF. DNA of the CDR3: TGTGCCAGTAGTACCAGCGCCTACAATGAGCAGTTCTTC.

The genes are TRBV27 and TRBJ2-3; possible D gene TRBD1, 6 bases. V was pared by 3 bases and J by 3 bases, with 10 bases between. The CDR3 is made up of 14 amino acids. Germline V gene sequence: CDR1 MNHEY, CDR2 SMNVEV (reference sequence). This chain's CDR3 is CASSFRQGTDTQYF. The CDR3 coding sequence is TGTGCCAGCAGTTTTCGGCAGGGGACAGATACGCAGTATTTT.

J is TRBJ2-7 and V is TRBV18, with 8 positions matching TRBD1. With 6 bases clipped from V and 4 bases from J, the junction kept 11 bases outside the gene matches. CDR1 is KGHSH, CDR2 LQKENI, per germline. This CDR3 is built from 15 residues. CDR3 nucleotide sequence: TGTGCCAGCTCCGACGGACAGGGAAGAGGATACGAGCAGTACTTC. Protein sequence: CASSDGQGRGYEQYF.

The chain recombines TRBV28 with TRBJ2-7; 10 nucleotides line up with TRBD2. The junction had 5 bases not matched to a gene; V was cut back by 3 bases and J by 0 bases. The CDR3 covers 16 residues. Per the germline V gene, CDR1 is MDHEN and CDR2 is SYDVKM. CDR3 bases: TGTGCCAGCAGTTTCTCTAGCGGGAGTCCCTCCTACGAGCAGTACTTC. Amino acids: CASSFSSGSPSYEQYF.

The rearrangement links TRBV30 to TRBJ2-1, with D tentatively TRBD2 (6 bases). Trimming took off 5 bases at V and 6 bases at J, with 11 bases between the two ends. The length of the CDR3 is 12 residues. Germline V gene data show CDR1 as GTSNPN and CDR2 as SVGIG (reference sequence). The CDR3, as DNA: TGTGCCTGGGGGACTGCAATCAATGAGCAGTTCTTC. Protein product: CAWGTAINEQFF.

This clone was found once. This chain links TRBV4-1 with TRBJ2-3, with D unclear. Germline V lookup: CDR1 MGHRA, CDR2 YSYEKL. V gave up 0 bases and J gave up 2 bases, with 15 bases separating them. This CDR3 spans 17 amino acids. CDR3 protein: CASSQDPPPAVTDTQYF. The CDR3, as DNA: TGCGCCAGCAGCCAAGATCCCCCTCCTGCGGTCACAGATACGCAGTATTTT.

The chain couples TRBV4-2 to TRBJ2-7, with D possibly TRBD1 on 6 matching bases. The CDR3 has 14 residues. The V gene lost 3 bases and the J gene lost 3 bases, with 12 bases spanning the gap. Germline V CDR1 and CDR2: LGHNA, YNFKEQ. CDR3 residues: CASSHQGQSYEQYF. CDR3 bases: TGTGCCAGCAGCCACCAAGGACAGAGCTACGAGCAGTACTTC.

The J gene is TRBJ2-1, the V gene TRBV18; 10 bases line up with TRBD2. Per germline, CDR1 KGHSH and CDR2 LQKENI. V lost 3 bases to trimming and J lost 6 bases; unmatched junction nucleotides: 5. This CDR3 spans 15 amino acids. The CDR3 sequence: CASSPTSGVGNEQFF. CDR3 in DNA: TGTGCCAGCTCACCTACTAGCGGGGTCGGCAATGAGCAGTTCTTC.

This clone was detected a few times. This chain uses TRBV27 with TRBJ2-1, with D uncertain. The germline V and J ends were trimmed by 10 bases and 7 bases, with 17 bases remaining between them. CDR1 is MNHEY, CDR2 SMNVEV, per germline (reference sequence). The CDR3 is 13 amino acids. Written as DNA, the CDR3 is TGTGCCACTAATGGGTTCAACGGGAATGAGCAGTTCTTC. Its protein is CATNGFNGNEQFF.

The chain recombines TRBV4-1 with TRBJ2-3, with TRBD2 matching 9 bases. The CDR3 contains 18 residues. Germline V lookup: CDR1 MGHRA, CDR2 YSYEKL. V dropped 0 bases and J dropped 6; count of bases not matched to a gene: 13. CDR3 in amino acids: CASSQDRQRRLAGDTQYF. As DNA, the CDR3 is TGCGCCAGCAGCCAAGATCGACAGAGGCGCCTAGCGGGGGATACGCAGTATTTT.

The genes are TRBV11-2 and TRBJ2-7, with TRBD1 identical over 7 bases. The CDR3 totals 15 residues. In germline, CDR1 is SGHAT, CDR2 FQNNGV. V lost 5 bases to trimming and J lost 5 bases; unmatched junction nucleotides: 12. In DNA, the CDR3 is TGTGCCAGCAGCCTCCTAGGGGGCGCGCGCCACGAGCAGTACTTC. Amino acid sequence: CASSLLGGARHEQYF.

CDR3 protein: CASSESLPPGEQYF. The CDR3 DNA is TGTGCCAGCAGTGAGAGTTTGCCCCCGGGGGAGCAGTACTTC. This rearrangement joins TRBV2 to TRBJ2-7, with a tentative D call TRBD2 (5 bases). Trimming cost V 3 bases and J 7 bases, with 16 bases left between them. The CDR3 totals 14 residues. From germline, CDR1 is SNHLY and CDR2 FYNNEI.

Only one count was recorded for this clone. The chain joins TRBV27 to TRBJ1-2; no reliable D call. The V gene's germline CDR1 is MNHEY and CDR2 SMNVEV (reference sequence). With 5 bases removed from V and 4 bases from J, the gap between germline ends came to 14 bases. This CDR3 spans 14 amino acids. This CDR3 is CASSEGRMSYGYTF. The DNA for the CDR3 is TGTGCCAGCAGTGAGGGCCGAATGAGCTATGGCTACACCTTC.

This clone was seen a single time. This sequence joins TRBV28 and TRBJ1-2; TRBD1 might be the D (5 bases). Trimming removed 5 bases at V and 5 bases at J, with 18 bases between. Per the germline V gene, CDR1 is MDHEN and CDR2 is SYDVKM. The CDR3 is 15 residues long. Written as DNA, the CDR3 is TGTGCCAGCAGTCCCCGGGGGAGCCCGGATTATGGCTACACCTTC. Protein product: CASSPRGSPDYGYTF.